This T cell receptor (beta chain) emerged from a study of T cells after yellow fever vaccination. This clonotype was seen only a few times. From the 5' RACE reads, TCRdb called clonotypes with MiXCR, one entry per CDR3 protein. Of approximately 600,000 distinct CDR3 sequences listed, 9% to 15% were seen once; the top ten hold 15%. The CDR3 contains 14 residues. Germline V lookup: CDR1 SGHDT, CDR2 YYEEEE. Trimming left V 0 bases short and J 4 bases short, with 10 bases between. The chain couples TRBV5-6 to TRBJ1-2; D gene uncertain. Sequenced material: PBMCs, taken on the day of the yellow fever booster vaccination. The sequence derives from a man aged 25 to 40 who received the YFV17D yellow fever vaccine. In DNA, the CDR3 is TGTGCCAGCAGCTTGGGGAGGAACATCTATGGCTACACCTTC. Protein product: CASSLGRNIYGYTF.